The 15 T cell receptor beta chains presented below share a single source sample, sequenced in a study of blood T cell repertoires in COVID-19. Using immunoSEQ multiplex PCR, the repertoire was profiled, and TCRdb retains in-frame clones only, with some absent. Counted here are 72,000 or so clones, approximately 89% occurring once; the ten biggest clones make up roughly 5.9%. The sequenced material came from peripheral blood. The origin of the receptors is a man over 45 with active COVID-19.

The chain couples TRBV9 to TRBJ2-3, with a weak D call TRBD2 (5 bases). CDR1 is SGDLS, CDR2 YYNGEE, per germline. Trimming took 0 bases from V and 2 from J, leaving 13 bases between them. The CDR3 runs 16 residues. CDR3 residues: CASSVGLMEVTDTQYF. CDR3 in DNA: TGTGCCAGCAGCGTAGGATTGATGGAGGTCACAGATACGCAGTATTTT.

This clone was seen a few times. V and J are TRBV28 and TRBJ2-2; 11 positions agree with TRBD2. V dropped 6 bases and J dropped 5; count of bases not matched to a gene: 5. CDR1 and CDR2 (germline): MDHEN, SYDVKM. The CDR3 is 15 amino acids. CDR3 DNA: TGTGCCAGCAGCAAACTAGCGGGAGTGACCGGGGAGCTGTTTTTT. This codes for CASSKLAGVTGELFF.

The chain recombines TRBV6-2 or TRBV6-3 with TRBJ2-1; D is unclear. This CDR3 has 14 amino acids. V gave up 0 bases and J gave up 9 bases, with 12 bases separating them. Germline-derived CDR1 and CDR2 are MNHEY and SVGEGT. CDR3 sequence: CASSYSHSIGEQFF. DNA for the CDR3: TGTGCCAGCAGTTACTCCCACAGTATCGGTGAGCAGTTCTTC.

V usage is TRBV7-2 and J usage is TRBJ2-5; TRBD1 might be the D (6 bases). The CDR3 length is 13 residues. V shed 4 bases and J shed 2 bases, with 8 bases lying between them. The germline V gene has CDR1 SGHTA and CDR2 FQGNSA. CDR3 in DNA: TGTGCCAGCAGCTCCGGACAGCAAGAGACCCAGTACTTC. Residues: CASSSGQQETQYF.

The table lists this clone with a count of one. The CDR3 loop reads CASGRGGGGELFF. The CDR3 coding sequence is TGTGCCAGTGGGAGAGGGGGCGGCGGGGAGCTGTTTTTT. V gene TRBV19 combines with J gene TRBJ2-2; 7 bases align to TRBD1. CDR1 is LNHDA and CDR2 is SQIVND in the germline V gene (reference sequence). The V and J ends lost 8 bases and 7 bases, in that order; junction bases with no gene match: 7. This CDR3 is built from 13 residues.

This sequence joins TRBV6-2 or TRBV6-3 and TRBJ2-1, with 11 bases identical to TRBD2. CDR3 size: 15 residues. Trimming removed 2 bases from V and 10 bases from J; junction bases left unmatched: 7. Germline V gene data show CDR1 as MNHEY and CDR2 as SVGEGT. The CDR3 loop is CASSYQASGRSEQFF. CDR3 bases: TGTGCCAGCAGTTACCAGGCTAGCGGGAGGAGCGAGCAGTTCTTC.

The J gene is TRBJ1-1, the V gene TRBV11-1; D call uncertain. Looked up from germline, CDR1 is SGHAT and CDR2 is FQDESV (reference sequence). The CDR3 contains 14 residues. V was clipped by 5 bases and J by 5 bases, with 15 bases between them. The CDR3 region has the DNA TGTGCCAGCAGCCCTACGATCCTGAGGACTGAAGCTTTCTTT. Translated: CASSPTILRTEAFF.

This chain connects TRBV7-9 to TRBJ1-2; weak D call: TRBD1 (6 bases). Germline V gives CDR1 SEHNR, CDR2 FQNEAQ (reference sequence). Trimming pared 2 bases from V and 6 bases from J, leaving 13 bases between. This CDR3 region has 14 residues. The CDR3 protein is CASSLTGSVDGYTF. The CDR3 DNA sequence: TGTGCCAGCAGCTTAACAGGGTCGGTTGATGGCTACACCTTC.

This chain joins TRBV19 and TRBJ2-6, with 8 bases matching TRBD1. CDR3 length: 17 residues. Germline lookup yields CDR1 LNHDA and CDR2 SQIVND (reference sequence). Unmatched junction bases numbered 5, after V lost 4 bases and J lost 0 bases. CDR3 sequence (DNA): TGTGCCAGTAGTAGGGACAGGAGTAACTCTGGGGCCAACGTCCTGACTTTC. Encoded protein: CASSRDRSNSGANVLTF.

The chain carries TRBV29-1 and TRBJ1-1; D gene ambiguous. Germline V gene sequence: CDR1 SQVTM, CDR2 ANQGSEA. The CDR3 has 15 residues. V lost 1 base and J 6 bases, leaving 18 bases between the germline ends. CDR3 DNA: TGCAGCGTTGAAGTGGTGGGAAGAGGGTCCTCTGAAGCTTTCTTT. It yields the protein CSVEVVGRGSSEAFF.

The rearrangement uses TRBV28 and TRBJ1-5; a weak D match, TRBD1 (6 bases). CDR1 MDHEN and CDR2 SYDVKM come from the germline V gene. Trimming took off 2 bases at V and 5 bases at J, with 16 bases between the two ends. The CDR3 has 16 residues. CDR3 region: CASSLRQGRRDQPQHF. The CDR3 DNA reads TGTGCCAGCAGTTTACGGCAGGGGCGAAGGGATCAGCCCCAGCATTTT.

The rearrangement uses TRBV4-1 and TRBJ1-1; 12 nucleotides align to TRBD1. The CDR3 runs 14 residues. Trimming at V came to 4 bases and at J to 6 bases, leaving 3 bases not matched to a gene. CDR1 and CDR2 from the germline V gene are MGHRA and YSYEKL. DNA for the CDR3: TGCGCCAGCAGCCTGGGACAGGGGGCCTCTGAAGCTTTCTTT. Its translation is CASSLGQGASEAFF.

This chain's CDR3 is CASSLYHKQDGFMTGELFF. CDR3 nucleotide sequence: TGTGCCAGCAGCCTTTATCATAAACAGGACGGGTTTATGACCGGGGAGCTGTTTTTT. This chain connects TRBV11-3 to TRBJ2-2, with D possibly TRBD1 on 5 matching bases. Germline V gene data show CDR1 as SGHNT and CDR2 as YENEEA. The CDR3 runs to 19 residues. Trimming took 5 bases from V and 5 from J, leaving 27 bases between them.

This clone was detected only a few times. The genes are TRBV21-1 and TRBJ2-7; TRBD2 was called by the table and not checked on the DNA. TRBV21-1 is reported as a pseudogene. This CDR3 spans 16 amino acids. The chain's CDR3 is CASSKDKGTSAAEQYF. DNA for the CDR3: TGTGCCAGCAGCAAAGACAAAGGGACTAGCGCCGCCGAGCAGTACTTC.

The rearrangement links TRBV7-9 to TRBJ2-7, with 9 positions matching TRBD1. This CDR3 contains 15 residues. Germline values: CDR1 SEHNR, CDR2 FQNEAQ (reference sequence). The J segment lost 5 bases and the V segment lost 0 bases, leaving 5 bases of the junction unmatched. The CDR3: CASSLAGTGSHEQYF. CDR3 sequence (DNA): TGTGCCAGCAGCTTAGCGGGGACAGGGTCCCACGAGCAGTACTTC.